The rows below give T cell receptor beta chains drawn from one sample of a study of post-analysis software for immune sequencing data. TCRdb reprocessed the PCR reads via MiXCR and lists one record per CDR3 protein. The sample has some 800,000 distinct CDR3 sequences; around 45% are singletons. The sequenced material came from blood. The receptors derive from a girl aged 5-17 years with multiple sclerosis. Each CDR3 is given with its conserved first and last residue. D genes are given only for firm matches. Only part of the rows carry a size: once, few, many, or a class if the clone is expanded.

v_call	clone_size	cdr3_length	j_call	d_call	cdr3_nt	cdr3_aa
TRBV29-1	few	22	TRBJ1-4	TRBD1	TGCAGCGCCCTGACCTTAGGGGACAGGGTAAGCGTCTCGCACAAGAAGGGTTGGCGGCTGTTTTTT	CSALTLGDRVSVSHKKGWRLFF
TRBV6-1	few	12	TRBJ1-2	TRBD1	TGTGCCAGCCCCGGACAGGGAGACGGCTACACCTTC	CASPGQGDGYTF
TRBV12-3/TRBV12-4	once	19	TRBJ1-1	-	TGTGCCAGCAGTCCGGACCACCTGTTCCCCTCTCGGGCTGACACTGAAGCTTTCTTT	CASSPDHLFPSRADTEAFF
TRBV7-9	-	12	TRBJ2-7	-	TGTGCCAGCACTGGGGGCAAGTACGAGCAGTACTTC	CASTGGKYEQYF
TRBV12-3/TRBV12-4	-	14	TRBJ1-2	-	TGTGCCAGCACCACCTCGACAGTTAGCTATGGCTACACCTTC	CASTTSTVSYGYTF
TRBV7-8	-	21	TRBJ2-1	TRBD2	TGTGCCAGCAGCTTAGTATTGTCCGGTACTAGCGGAGTTCCATCCTACAATGAGCAGTTCTTC	CASSLVLSGTSGVPSYNEQFF
TRBV29-1	few	14	TRBJ2-3	TRBD2	TGCAGCTTCCTGGCCAGCGGGGTCTCCGATACGCAGTATTTT	CSFLASGVSDTQYF
TRBV10-2	-	14	TRBJ1-1	-	TGCGCCAGCAGTGAGTCAGGGGGGCTGACTGAAGCTTTCTTT	CASSESGGLTEAFF
TRBV29-1	few	11	TRBJ2-3	TRBD2	TGCAGCGTTGGGCTAGCGGGAGGGCAGTATTTT	CSVGLAGGQYF
TRBV11-3	few	16	TRBJ2-7	TRBD1	TGTGCCAGCAGCTCTTCTCTAGGACAGGGAACCTACGAGCAGTACTTC	CASSSSLGQGTYEQYF
TRBV21-1	-	12	TRBJ2-4	-	TGTGCCAGCGGGGTGTTGTTGGACATTCAGTACTTC	CASGVLLDIQYF
TRBV5-1	few	16	TRBJ2-7	TRBD1	TGCGCCAGCAGCCCGACAGGGATTCCCTACCCCTACGAGCAGTACTTC	CASSPTGIPYPYEQYF
TRBV7-2	-	16	TRBJ2-1	TRBD2	TGTGCCAGCAGCTTATTGATAGCGGGACGTGTCAATGAGCAGTTCTTC	CASSLLIAGRVNEQFF
TRBV6-2/TRBV6-3	-	11	TRBJ2-1	TRBD2	TGTGCCAGCAGTTACGGGGCGGGAGAGTTCTTC	CASSYGAGEFF
TRBV7-9	-	15	TRBJ2-2	-	TGTGCCAGCAGCTTAATCGAGGGGCGGTCCGGGGAGCTGTTTTTT	CASSLIEGRSGELFF
TRBV5-5	-	13	TRBJ2-1	TRBD1	TGTGCCAGCAGCACCCCGGACAGGAATGAGCAGTTCTTC	CASSTPDRNEQFF
TRBV12-3/TRBV12-4	-	15	TRBJ2-6	TRBD1	TGTGCCAGCAGTGGGTCAGGGGGAAGGGCCAACGTCCTGACTTTC	CASSGSGGRANVLTF
TRBV29-1	-	14	TRBJ1-2	-	TGCAGCGTTGACTCCGGGGGCGAGGGCTATGGCTACACCTTC	CSVDSGGEGYGYTF
TRBV7-3	-	14	TRBJ2-5	TRBD2	TGTGCCAGCAGCTTAACGGGCGGGAGTGAGACCCAGTACTTC	CASSLTGGSETQYF
TRBV7-9	-	13	TRBJ2-7	-	TGTGCCAGCAGCTTAGACAATTTCTACGAGCAGTACTTC	CASSLDNFYEQYF
TRBV6-2/TRBV6-3	-	16	TRBJ2-1	-	TGTGCCAGCAGCCAGATGGTTCCTTTTCATCCGGATGAGCAGTTCTTC	CASSQMVPFHPDEQFF
TRBV7-6	-	17	TRBJ2-3	-	TGTGCCAGCAGCTCGAGAGGGGGAGTAGTGAGCACAGATACGCAGTATTTT	CASSSRGGVVSTDTQYF
TRBV15	-	15	TRBJ2-3	-	TGTGCCACCTCAAGGTCCGGCGGGATGGGAGATACGCAGTATTTT	CATSRSGGMGDTQYF
TRBV12-3/TRBV12-4	-	16	TRBJ2-6	-	TGTGCCAGCAGGGGGGGCCAGATCTCTGGGGCCAACGTCCTGACTTTC	CASRGGQISGANVLTF
TRBV6-5	-	17	TRBJ2-6	-	TGTGCCAGCAGTTACGCCTACAGGAGCTCTGGGGCCAACGTCCTGACTTTC	CASSYAYRSSGANVLTF
TRBV5-6	-	13	TRBJ2-3	-	TGTGCCAGCAGCCTTGGTAATGGAGATACGCAGTATTTT	CASSLGNGDTQYF
TRBV11-1	-	17	TRBJ2-3	-	TGTGCCAGCAGCCTATCGGCGGGGACGTTATTTGCAAATACGCAGTATTTT	CASSLSAGTLFANTQYF
TRBV6-5	few	16	TRBJ2-7	TRBD2	TGTGCCAGCAGCATTACTTGGACTAGCGGGAGGAACGAGCAGTACTTC	CASSITWTSGRNEQYF
TRBV9	-	15	TRBJ1-2	-	TGTGCCAGCAGCGTAGGTCCCGGGCAGGGGCATGGCTACACCTTC	CASSVGPGQGHGYTF
TRBV7-9	-	14	TRBJ2-5	-	TGTGCCAGCAGCTTAGCGGGCCGGAAGGAGACCCAGTACTTC	CASSLAGRKETQYF
TRBV20-1	-	14	TRBJ2-3	TRBD1	TGCAGTGCTGGGACAGAGGGAGGCACAGATACGCAGTATTTT	CSAGTEGGTDTQYF
TRBV28	-	12	TRBJ2-7	-	TGTGCCAGCAGCGTTCCGGGATCCGGGCAGTACTTC	CASSVPGSGQYF
TRBV20-1	once	13	TRBJ1-4	-	TGCAGTGCTAGACCCCGGGGGAGCGAAAAACTGTTTTTT	CSARPRGSEKLFF
TRBV7-2	once	13	TRBJ1-1	-	TGTGCCAGCAGGGGATTACCCACCACTGAAGCTTTCTTT	CASRGLPTTEAFF
TRBV3-1	few	13	TRBJ2-1	-	TGTGCCAGCAGCCAAGACGCGAGTGATGAGCAGTTCTTC	CASSQDASDEQFF
TRBV7-8	many	16	TRBJ2-5	TRBD2	TGTGCCAGCAGCTTCAATAGCGGGAGCTCCGAGGAGACCCAGTACTTC	CASSFNSGSSEETQYF
TRBV29-1	few	15	TRBJ2-1	-	TGCAGCGTTCCTGGAAGGGGGGGCTCGGTGAGTGAGCAGTTCTTC	CSVPGRGGSVSEQFF
TRBV4-1	few	16	TRBJ2-5	-	TGCGCCAGCAGCCAATTTACGGGGCTTAGAGAAGAGACCCAGTACTTC	CASSQFTGLREETQYF
TRBV19	-	13	TRBJ1-2	-	TGTGCCAGTAGTACCCGACCGTCTGGGGGCTACACCTTC	CASSTRPSGGYTF
TRBV7-2	few	17	TRBJ1-2	-	TGTGCCAGCAGCCCCCCCGGGCCTGGACAGCCTAACTATGGCTACACCTTC	CASSPPGPGQPNYGYTF
TRBV7-2	-	16	TRBJ2-3	TRBD1	TGTGCCAGCAGCTCCCCGGGACAGGGGGCTTCAGATACGCAGTATTTT	CASSSPGQGASDTQYF
TRBV29-1	-	13	TRBJ2-1	-	TGCAGCGTTGTGATCCTTGGGGAAAATGAGCAGTTCTTC	CSVVILGENEQFF
TRBV5-1	-	17	TRBJ2-1	TRBD2	TGCGCCAGCAGGGCTAGCGGGGTCCATAGCTCCTACAATGAGCAGTTCTTC	CASRASGVHSSYNEQFF
TRBV20-1	few	15	TRBJ2-7	TRBD1	TGCAGTGCTAGAGCACAGGGGAAAAGAAACTACGAGCAGTACTTC	CSARAQGKRNYEQYF
TRBV5-1	few	15	TRBJ2-3	-	TGCGCCAGCAGCCCGGAGGGCAGGGCGGTAGATACGCAGTATTTT	CASSPEGRAVDTQYF
TRBV20-1	-	14	TRBJ2-5	TRBD2	TGCAGTACAGAAGGACTAGCGACCCCCTACGAACAGTACTTC	CSTEGLATPYEQYF
TRBV6-2/TRBV6-3	few	13	TRBJ1-2	-	TGTGCCAGCAGTTACAGGGCGGACTATGGCTACACCTTC	CASSYRADYGYTF
TRBV24-1	-	13	TRBJ2-3	-	TGTGCCACCGGGACAAGGAGGGCAGATACGCAGTATTTT	CATGTRRADTQYF
TRBV28	few	13	TRBJ2-7	-	TGTGCCAGCAACAGGCTAGCTCTCTACGAGCAGTACTTC	CASNRLALYEQYF
TRBV12-3/TRBV12-4	-	16	TRBJ2-1	TRBD2	TGTGCCAGCAGACCTGGACTAGCGGGAGGTTGGGGTGAGCAGTTCTTC	CASRPGLAGGWGEQFF
TRBV5-6	-	16	TRBJ2-1	TRBD2	TGTGCCAGCAGCTTCCCCGGGGCGGGAGGGCCCAATGAGCAGTTCTTC	CASSFPGAGGPNEQFF
TRBV2	-	13	TRBJ2-5	-	TGTGCCAGCAGTGAGGCAGCAGAAGAGACCCAGTACTTC	CASSEAAEETQYF
TRBV29-1	-	12	TRBJ1-2	TRBD1	TGCAGCGTTTGGACAGGGGACTATGGCTACACCTTC	CSVWTGDYGYTF